This T cell receptor (beta chain) was retrieved from a study of blood T cells in healthy people across ages. This CDR3 comprises 13 residues. Trimming stripped 0 bases from V and 7 bases from J, with 11 bases between. Germline loops: CDR1 SGDLS, CDR2 YYNGEE. The authors ran a second PCR of roughly 6 to 12 cycles using a sample-barcoded 5' primer and a J-beta primer mix. TCRdb called the 5' RACE reads again in MiXCR, with one record for every CDR3 protein. This repertoire shows about 780,000 distinct CDR3 sequences, around 62% found once; its top ten account for roughly 25%. The sequence derives from a man aged 25 to 40 in good health. What was sequenced was blood. This rearrangement joins TRBV9 to TRBJ2-7, with D hard to call. CDR3 nucleotides: TGTGCCAGCAGCGTAGTGGACCCCTGGGAGCAGTACTTC. Protein sequence: CASSVVDPWEQYF.